The entry below describes one T cell receptor beta chain. What it binds is not known. The CDR3 regions of TCR beta were amplified from RNA transcripts. HTBI primers drove first-round RT-PCR of the TCR CDR3. Via MiXCR, TCRdb re-called the multiplex PCR reads, giving one row per CDR3 protein. The sample contains tens of thousands of distinct CDR3 sequences, about 50% of which appear only once. V gave up 7 bases and J gave up 2 bases, with 5 bases separating them. This CDR3 has 11 amino acids. CDR1 and CDR2 from the germline V gene are ENHRY and SYGVKD. This sample is part of a study of T cells in Graves' hyperthyroidism and ophthalmopathy. Study-wide context: Sampling of peripheral blood happened at initial diagnosis, prior to any treatment.

Findings and caveats of the study: Blood shared most expanded thyroid clonotypes above 0.001.

This sequence originates from a woman aged 45-60 years with Graves' hyperthyroidism that later progressed to Graves' ophthalmopathy. Sequencing used blood. The chain couples TRBV10-3 to TRBJ1-2; D remains unclear. DNA for the CDR3: TGTGCCATCAAGGAGAACTATGGCTACACCTTC. This translates into CAIKENYGYTF.